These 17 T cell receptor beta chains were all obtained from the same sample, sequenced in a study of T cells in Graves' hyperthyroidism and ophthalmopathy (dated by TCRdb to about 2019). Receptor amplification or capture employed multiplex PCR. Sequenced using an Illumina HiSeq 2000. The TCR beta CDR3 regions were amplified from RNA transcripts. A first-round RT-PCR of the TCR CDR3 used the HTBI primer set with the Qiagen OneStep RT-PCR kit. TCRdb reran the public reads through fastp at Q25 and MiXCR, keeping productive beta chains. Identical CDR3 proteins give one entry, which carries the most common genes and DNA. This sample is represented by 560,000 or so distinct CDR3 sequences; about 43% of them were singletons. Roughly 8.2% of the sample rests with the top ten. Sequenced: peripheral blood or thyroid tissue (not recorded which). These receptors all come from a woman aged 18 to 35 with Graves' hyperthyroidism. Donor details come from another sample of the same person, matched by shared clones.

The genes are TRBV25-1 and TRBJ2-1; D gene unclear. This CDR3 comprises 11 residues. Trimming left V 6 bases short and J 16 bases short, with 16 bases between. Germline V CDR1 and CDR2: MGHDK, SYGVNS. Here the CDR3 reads CASRGPGIIFF. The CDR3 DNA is TGTGCCAGCAGAGGACCCGGAATTATATTCTTC. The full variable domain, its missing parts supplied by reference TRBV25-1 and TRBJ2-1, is EADIYQTPRYLVIGTGKKITLECSQTMGHDKMYWYQQDPGMELHLIHYSYGVNSTEKGDLSSESTVSRIRTEHFPLTLESARPSHTSQYLCASRGPGIIFFGPGTRLTVL.

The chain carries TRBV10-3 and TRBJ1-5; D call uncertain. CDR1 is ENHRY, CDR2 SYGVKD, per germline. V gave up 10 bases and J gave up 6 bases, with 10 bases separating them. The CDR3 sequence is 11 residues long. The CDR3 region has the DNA TGTGCCACCGCTGGGCTTCAGCCCCAGCATTTT. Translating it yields CATAGLQPQHF.

This CDR3 is CASSGGTGRETQYF. The CDR3 DNA sequence: TGTGCCAGCAGTGGGGGGACAGGACGAGAGACCCAGTACTTC. The rearrangement uses TRBV25-1 and TRBJ2-5; 8 bases align to TRBD1. The CDR3 covers 14 residues. With 4 bases clipped from V and 4 bases from J, the junction kept 5 bases outside the gene matches. Germline CDR1 is MGHDK and CDR2 is SYGVNS.

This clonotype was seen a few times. As DNA, the CDR3 is TGTGCCAGTAGTATTGTAGGGGATCAGCCCCAGCATTTT. It yields the protein CASSIVGDQPQHF. This chain links TRBV19 with TRBJ1-5; possibly TRBD1 for D (5 bases). The V end lost 3 bases, the J end lost 5 bases, and 8 bases lay between the germline ends. Germline lookup yields CDR1 LNHDA and CDR2 SQIVND (reference sequence). This CDR3 comprises 13 residues.

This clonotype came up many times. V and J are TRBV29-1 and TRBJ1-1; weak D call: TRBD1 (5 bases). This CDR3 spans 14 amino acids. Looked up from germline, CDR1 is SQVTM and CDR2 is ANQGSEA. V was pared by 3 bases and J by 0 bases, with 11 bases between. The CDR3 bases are TGCAGCGTTGATCGGCAGGGAATGAACACTGAAGCTTTCTTT. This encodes CSVDRQGMNTEAFF. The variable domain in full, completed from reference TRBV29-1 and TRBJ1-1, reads SAVISQKPSRDICQRGTSLTIQCQVDSQVTMMFWYRQQPGQSLTLIATANQGSEATYESGFVIDKFPISRPNLTFSTLTVSNMSPEDSSIYLCSVDRQGMNTEAFFGQGTRLTVV.

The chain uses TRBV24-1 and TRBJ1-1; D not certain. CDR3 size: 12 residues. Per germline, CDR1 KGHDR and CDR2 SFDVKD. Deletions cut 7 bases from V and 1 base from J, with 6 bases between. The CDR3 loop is CATSPANTEAFF. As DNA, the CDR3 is TGTGCCACCAGCCCAGCGAACACTGAAGCTTTCTTT.

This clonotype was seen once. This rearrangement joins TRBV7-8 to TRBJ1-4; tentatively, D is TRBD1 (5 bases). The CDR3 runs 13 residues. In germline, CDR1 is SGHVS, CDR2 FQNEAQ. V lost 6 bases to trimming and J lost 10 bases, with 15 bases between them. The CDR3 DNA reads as TGTGCCAGCAGGGAGGTGGCCGGGGGAAAACTGTTTTTT. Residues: CASREVAGGKLFF.

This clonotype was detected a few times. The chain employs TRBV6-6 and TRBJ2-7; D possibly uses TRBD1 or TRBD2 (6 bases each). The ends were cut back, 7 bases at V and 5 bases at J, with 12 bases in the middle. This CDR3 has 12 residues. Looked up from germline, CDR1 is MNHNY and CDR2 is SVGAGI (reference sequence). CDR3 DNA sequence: TGTGCCAGCACCGCGGGGACACACGAGCAGTACTTC. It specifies CASTAGTHEQYF.

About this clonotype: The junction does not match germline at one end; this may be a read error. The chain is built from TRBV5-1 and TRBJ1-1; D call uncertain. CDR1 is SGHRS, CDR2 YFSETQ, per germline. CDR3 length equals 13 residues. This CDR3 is CASSFDWNIEAFF. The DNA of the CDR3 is TGCGCCAGCAGCTTTGACTGGAACATTGAAGCTTTCTTT.

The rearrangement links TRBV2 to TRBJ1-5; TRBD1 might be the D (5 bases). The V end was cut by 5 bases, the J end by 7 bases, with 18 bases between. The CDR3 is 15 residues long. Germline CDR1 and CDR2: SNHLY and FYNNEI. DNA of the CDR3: TGTGCCAGCAGTTACCGGGACCGCGCTAACCAGCCCCAGCATTTT. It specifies CASSYRDRANQPQHF.

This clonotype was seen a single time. Written as DNA, the CDR3 is TGTGCCAGCAGCCAGAACGAGTACACTGAAGCTTTCTTT. The encoded protein is CASSQNEYTEAFF. The V gene is TRBV7-8, the J gene TRBJ1-1, with unresolved D. The CDR3 extends over 13 amino acids. Germline V CDR1 and CDR2: SGHVS, FQNEAQ. Trimming cost V 5 bases and J 3 bases, with 10 bases left between them. Full variable domain (remainder filled in from reference TRBV7-8 and TRBJ1-1): GAGVSQSPRYKVAKRGQDVALRCDPISGHVSLFWYQQALGQGPEFLTYFQNEAQLDKSGLPSDRFFAERPEGSVSTLKIQRTQQEDSAVYLCASSQNEYTEAFFGQGTRLTVV.

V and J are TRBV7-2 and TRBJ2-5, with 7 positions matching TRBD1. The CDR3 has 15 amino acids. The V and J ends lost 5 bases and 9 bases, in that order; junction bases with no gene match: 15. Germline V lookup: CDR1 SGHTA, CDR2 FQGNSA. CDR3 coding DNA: TGTGCCAGCAGCACACGGACCCCCACGGGACAGCCCCAGTACTTC. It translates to CASSTRTPTGQPQYF.

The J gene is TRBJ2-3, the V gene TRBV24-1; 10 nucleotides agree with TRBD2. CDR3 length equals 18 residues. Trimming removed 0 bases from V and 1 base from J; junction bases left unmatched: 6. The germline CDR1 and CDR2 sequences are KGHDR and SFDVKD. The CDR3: CATSDLQTLAGGTDTQYF. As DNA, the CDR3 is TGTGCCACCAGTGATTTGCAAACCCTAGCGGGAGGCACAGATACGCAGTATTTT.

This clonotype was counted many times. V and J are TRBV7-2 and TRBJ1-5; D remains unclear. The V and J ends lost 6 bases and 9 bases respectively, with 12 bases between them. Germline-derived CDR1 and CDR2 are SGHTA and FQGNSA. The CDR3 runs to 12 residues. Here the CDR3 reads CASSSGLWPQHF. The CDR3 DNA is TGTGCCAGCAGTTCCGGACTATGGCCCCAGCATTTT. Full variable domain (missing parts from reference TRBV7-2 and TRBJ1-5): GAGVSQSPSNKVTEKGKDVELRCDPISGHTALYWYRQSLGQGLEFLIYFQGNSAPDKSGLPSDRFSAERTGGSVSTLTIQRTQQEDSAVYLCASSSGLWPQHFGDGTRLSIL.

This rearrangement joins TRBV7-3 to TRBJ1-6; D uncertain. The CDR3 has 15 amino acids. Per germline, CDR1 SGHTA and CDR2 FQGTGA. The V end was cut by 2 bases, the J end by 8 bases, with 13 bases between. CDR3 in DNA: TGTGCCAGCAGCTTAGAGGCGACGGTGGATTCACCCCTCCACTTT. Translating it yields CASSLEATVDSPLHF.

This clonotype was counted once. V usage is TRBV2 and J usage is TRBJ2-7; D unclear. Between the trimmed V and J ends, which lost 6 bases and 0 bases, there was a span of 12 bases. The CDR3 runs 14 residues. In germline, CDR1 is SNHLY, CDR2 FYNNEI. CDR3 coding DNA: TGTGCCAGCAGCTTAAGCAGGCTCTCCTACGAGCAGTACTTC. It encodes CASSLSRLSYEQYF.

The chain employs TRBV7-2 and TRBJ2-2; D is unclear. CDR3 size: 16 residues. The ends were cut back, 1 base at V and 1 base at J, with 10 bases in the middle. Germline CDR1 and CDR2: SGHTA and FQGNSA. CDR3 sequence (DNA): TGTGCCAGCAGCTTAGTACCCAGATGGAACACCGGGGAGCTGTTTTTT. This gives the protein CASSLVPRWNTGELFF. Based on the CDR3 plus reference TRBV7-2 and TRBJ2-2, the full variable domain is GAGVSQSPSNKVTEKGKDVELRCDPISGHTALYWYRQSLGQGLEFLIYFQGNSAPDKSGLPSDRFSAERTGGSVSTLTIQRTQQEDSAVYLCASSLVPRWNTGELFFGEGSRLTVL.